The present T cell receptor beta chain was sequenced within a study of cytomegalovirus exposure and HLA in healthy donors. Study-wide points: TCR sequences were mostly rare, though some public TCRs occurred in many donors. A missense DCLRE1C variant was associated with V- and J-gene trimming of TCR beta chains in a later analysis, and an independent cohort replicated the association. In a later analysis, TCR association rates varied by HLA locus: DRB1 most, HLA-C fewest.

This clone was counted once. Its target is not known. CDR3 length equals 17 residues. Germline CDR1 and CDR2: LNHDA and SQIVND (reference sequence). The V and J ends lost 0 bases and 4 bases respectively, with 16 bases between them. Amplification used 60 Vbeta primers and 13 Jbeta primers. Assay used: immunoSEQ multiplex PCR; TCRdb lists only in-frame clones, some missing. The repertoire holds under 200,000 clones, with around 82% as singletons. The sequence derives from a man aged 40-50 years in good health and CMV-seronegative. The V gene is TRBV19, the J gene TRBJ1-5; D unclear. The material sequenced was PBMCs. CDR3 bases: TGTGCCAGTAGTATAGATCGACGAGGAAATGGGAATCAGCCCCAGCATTTT. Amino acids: CASSIDRRGNGNQPQHF.